This TCR beta chain was captured by sequencing in a study of blood T cell repertoires in COVID-19. In the study overall: Whether acute or convalescent, the COVID-19 samples came from the United States, Italy and Spain. T cells, B-cell-depleted T cells, or PBMCs provided the cDNA or gDNA that served as material.

Authors' methods: Amplification with reference gene primers provided the estimates of nucleated cell counts. Assay used: immunoSEQ multiplex PCR; TCRdb lists only in-frame clones, some missing. D and trimming come from the DNA, and the V and J calls and clone size come from that table. This sample has about 120,000 clones, with roughly 70% found just once. What was sequenced was peripheral blood. The source of this sequence is a human donor with acute or convalescent COVID-19. The donor label of this sample is uncertain.

The CDR3 nucleotides read TGTGCCACGGGACAGGGTGATGAAAAACTGTTTTTT. Protein: CATGQGDEKLFF. The V gene is TRBV10-3, the J gene TRBJ1-4, with TRBD1 matching over 9 bases. The CDR3 spans 12 residues. Germline lookup yields CDR1 ENHRY and CDR2 SYGVKD. The V segment lost 10 bases and the J segment 6 bases; nucleotides outside the gene matches: 3.